These 31 T cell receptor beta chains share one sample of origin, sequenced in a study of blood T cell repertoires in COVID-19. Clones were read by immunoSEQ multiplex PCR, and TCRdb kept only the in-frame ones, dropping some. The sample holds 200,000 to 250,000 clones; just under 85% are singletons and the top ten take approximately 1.4%. Sequences were obtained from PBMCs or T cells enriched from blood (not recorded which). These TCRs come from a woman aged 40 to 49 with acute COVID-19.

V and J are TRBV7-8 and TRBJ2-7; possibly TRBD2 for D (6 bases). Germline CDR1 reads SGHVS; CDR2 reads FQNEAQ. The CDR3 spans 15 residues. V lost 0 bases and J 3 bases, leaving 12 bases between the germline ends. The CDR3 sequence: CASSLAISGNYEQYF. The CDR3, as DNA: TGTGCCAGCAGCTTAGCCATTAGCGGAAACTACGAGCAGTACTTC.

V and J are TRBV19 and TRBJ2-2; possible D gene TRBD2, 5 bases. The CDR3 is made up of 17 amino acids. Germline CDR1 and CDR2: LNHDA and SQIVND (reference sequence). V lost 4 bases and J lost 0, with 15 bases in between. The DNA for the CDR3 is TGTGCCAGTAGTACTAGCCTCGTCCCCGCGAACACCGGGGAGCTGTTTTTT. Its translation: CASSTSLVPANTGELFF.

The V and J genes are TRBV2 and TRBJ1-4, with unresolved D. This CDR3 is 16 amino acids long. The V and J ends lost 2 bases and 2 bases respectively, with 12 bases between them. Germline-derived CDR1 and CDR2 are SNHLY and FYNNEI. Written as DNA, the CDR3 is TGTGCCAGCAGTGAAACCATAAGTCAGACTAATGAAAAACTGTTTTTT. Translation gives CASSETISQTNEKLFF.

V usage is TRBV14 and J usage is TRBJ1-2; possible D gene TRBD1, 5 bases. V lost 6 bases, J lost 8 bases, and 10 bases lay in between. Germline lookup yields CDR1 SGHDN and CDR2 FVKESK. The CDR3 runs 11 residues. The CDR3: CASRSRGGYTF. In DNA, the CDR3 is TGTGCCAGCAGGTCAAGGGGAGGCTACACCTTC.

The gene calls are TRBV7-9 and TRBJ2-7; 9 positions match TRBD1. V lost 4 bases, J lost 5 bases, and 6 bases stayed unmatched. The CDR3 covers 14 residues. The germline V gene encodes CDR1 SEHNR and CDR2 FQNEAQ (reference sequence). The chain's CDR3 is CASSSRQGVHEQYF. As DNA, the CDR3 is TGTGCCAGCAGCTCCCGACAGGGGGTCCACGAGCAGTACTTC.

The CDR3 DNA is TGTGCCAGCAGGGGGGACAGACATGGCTACACCTTC. Translating it yields CASRGDRHGYTF. The genes are TRBV6-5 and TRBJ1-2, with 7 positions matching TRBD1. The germline CDR1 and CDR2 sequences are MNHEY and SVGAGI. This CDR3 is 12 amino acids long. The ends lost 6 bases at V and 6 bases at J; junction bases unmatched: 4.

V gene TRBV7-9 combines with J gene TRBJ1-4; possibly TRBD1 for D (6 bases). Germline lookup yields CDR1 SEHNR and CDR2 FQNEAQ (reference sequence). Trimming shortened V by 0 bases and J by 8 bases, and 16 bases separated the two germline ends. The CDR3 contains 16 residues. The CDR3 bases are TGTGCCAGCAGCTTAGCGGCGGCAGGGGCGAACGAAAAACTGTTTTTT. Amino acid sequence: CASSLAAAGANEKLFF.

This rearrangement joins TRBV28 to TRBJ1-2, with 7 bases that match TRBD1. The CDR3 spans 12 residues. CDR1 and CDR2 (germline): MDHEN, SYDVKM. V lost 8 bases to trimming and J lost 7 bases; unmatched junction nucleotides: 7. The chain's CDR3 is CASARGAAGYTF. In DNA form, the CDR3 reads TGTGCCAGCGCCAGGGGGGCTGCTGGCTACACCTTC.

This sequence joins TRBV7-2 and TRBJ1-6, with TRBD1 matching 7 bases. Germline values: CDR1 SGHTA, CDR2 FQGNSA. V dropped 1 base and J dropped 15; count of bases not matched to a gene: 12. CDR3 size: 15 residues. CDR3 loop: CASSLVGGTEWILHF. The CDR3 DNA is TGTGCCAGCAGCTTAGTAGGGGGGACAGAGTGGATCCTCCACTTT.

The rearrangement joins TRBV4-2 to TRBJ1-5; D perhaps matches TRBD1 (6 bases). V lost 1 base and J 3 bases, leaving 7 bases between the germline ends. The CDR3 has 14 amino acids. Germline CDR1 and CDR2: LGHNA and YNFKEQ. The CDR3 DNA reads as TGTGCCAGCAGCCAAGTGGGGGCCAATCAGCCCCAGCATTTT. Translating gives CASSQVGANQPQHF.

V usage is TRBV6-1 and J usage is TRBJ1-6, with 8 nucleotides matching TRBD1. Per germline, CDR1 MNHNS and CDR2 SASEGT. The V and J ends lost 2 bases and 6 bases, in that order; junction bases with no gene match: 12. The CDR3 spans 18 residues. CDR3 coding DNA: TGTGCCAGCAGTGAAATATTTATTGGACAGGGTAGTAATTCACCCCTCCACTTT. Amino acids: CASSEIFIGQGSNSPLHF.

The chain recombines TRBV18 with TRBJ1-2, with 9 nucleotides matching TRBD1. Germline CDR1 KGHSH, CDR2 LQKENI. The CDR3 runs to 14 residues. Losses at the gene ends were 3 bases for V and 8 bases for J; bases not matched to a gene: 7. DNA of the CDR3: TGTGCCAGCTCACCGGGACAGGGCTTAATCGGCTACACCTTC. It translates to CASSPGQGLIGYTF.

This clone appeared a few times. V gene TRBV18 combines with J gene TRBJ2-7; D uncertain. The germline V and J ends were trimmed by 3 bases and 3 bases, with 9 bases remaining between them. CDR3 length: 13 residues. Germline V CDR1 and CDR2: KGHSH, LQKENI. The CDR3 spells CASSPQSSYEQYF. The CDR3 DNA is TGTGCCAGCTCACCGCAATCCAGCTACGAGCAGTACTTC.

The chain uses TRBV6-5 and TRBJ2-2, with a tentative D call TRBD2 (5 bases). V was pared by 2 bases and J by 7 bases, with 14 bases between. The germline V gene has CDR1 MNHEY and CDR2 SVGAGI. This CDR3 region has 15 residues. In DNA, the CDR3 is TGTGCCAGCAGTTACGAAAGCTTGGGGAGCGGGGAGCTGTTTTTT. Translating gives CASSYESLGSGELFF.

This chain links TRBV10-1 with TRBJ2-2, with D possibly TRBD2 on 5 matching bases. V dropped 1 base and J dropped 3 bases, with 6 bases sitting between them. The CDR3 is 14 amino acids. Germline CDR1 WNHNN, CDR2 SYGVQD (reference sequence). The CDR3 here is CASSEFGDTGELFF. CDR3 nucleotide sequence: TGCGCCAGCAGTGAGTTCGGGGACACCGGGGAGCTGTTTTTT.

This clone was detected once. CDR3 amino acids: CASSLGRTYSNQPQHF. Here the CDR3 DNA reads TGTGCCAGCAGCCTAGGTCGGACATATAGCAATCAGCCCCAGCATTTT. The genes are TRBV3-1 (or the pseudogene TRBV3-2) and TRBJ1-5, with TRBD1 as a possible D gene (5 bases). The CDR3 is 16 amino acids. V dropped 4 bases and J dropped 0 bases, with 13 bases sitting between them. Germline V gives CDR1 LGHDT, CDR2 YNNKEL (reference sequence).

The V call is TRBV7-2, the J call TRBJ1-2; TRBD1 matches at 9 bases. Germline V CDR1 and CDR2: SGHTA, FQGNSA. V lost 8 bases to trimming and J lost 4 bases; unmatched junction nucleotides: 11. The CDR3 totals 15 residues. The CDR3 coding sequence is TGTGCCAGCTCCCTCGGACAGGGGTCGGTCTATGGCTACACCTTC. It specifies CASSLGQGSVYGYTF.

V and J are TRBV5-4 and TRBJ2-1; 9 bases are a match to TRBD2. The V segment lost 7 bases and the J segment 0 bases; nucleotides outside the gene matches: 11. This CDR3 is built from 17 residues. The germline gives CDR1 SGHNT, CDR2 YYREEE (reference sequence). CDR3: CASGPGSGGSSYNEQFF. As DNA, the CDR3 is TGTGCCAGCGGACCAGGTAGCGGGGGCTCCTCCTACAATGAGCAGTTCTTC. Complete variable domain (other parts from reference TRBV5-4 and TRBJ2-1): ETGVTQSPTHLIKTRGQQVTLRCSSQSGHNTVSWYQQALGQGPQFIFQYYREEENGRGNFPPRFSGLQFPNYSSELNVNALELDDSALYLCASGPGSGGSSYNEQFFGPGTRLTVL.

The V call is TRBV5-8, the J call TRBJ1-4; D is perhaps TRBD1 (6 bases). This CDR3 region has 15 residues. Germline V CDR1 and CDR2: SGHTS, YDEGEE. The V gene lost 5 bases and the J gene lost 2 bases, with 13 bases spanning the gap. CDR3 DNA sequence: TGTGCCAGCAGAAATGGACAGCCCACTAATGAAAAACTGTTTTTT. Protein sequence: CASRNGQPTNEKLFF.

This chain uses TRBV11-2 with TRBJ1-1; a weak D match, TRBD1 (6 bases). Between the trimmed V and J ends, which lost 7 bases and 5 bases, there was a span of 20 bases. This CDR3 spans 15 amino acids. Germline assignment: CDR1 SGHAT and CDR2 FQNNGV. CDR3 region: CASKRVGVGGTEAFF. The CDR3 nucleotides read TGTGCCAGCAAGAGGGTCGGGGTAGGGGGTACTGAAGCTTTCTTT.

This clone was found a few times. The gene calls are TRBV7-2 and TRBJ2-5, with D maybe TRBD1 (7 bases). V gave up 1 base and J gave up 4 bases, with 10 bases separating them. CDR3 length: 14 amino acids. CDR1 is SGHTA, CDR2 FQGNSA, per germline. CDR3 loop: CASSLDRGGETQYF. In DNA, the CDR3 is TGTGCCAGCAGCTTAGACAGGGGAGGAGAGACCCAGTACTTC.

The chain joins TRBV24-1 to TRBJ1-5; D ambiguous. CDR1 and CDR2 (germline): KGHDR, SFDVKD. The CDR3 loop spans 13 amino acids. Deletions cut 9 bases from V and 0 bases from J, with 8 bases between. In DNA, the CDR3 is TGTGCCACCCAGGTCCGTAGCAATCAGCCCCAGCATTTT. Its translation is CATQVRSNQPQHF.

This clone was seen a few times. The rearrangement links TRBV6-1 to TRBJ2-7; 10 bases line up with TRBD1. The V and J ends lost 0 bases and 0 bases, in that order; junction bases with no gene match: 5. From germline, CDR1 is MNHNS and CDR2 SASEGT. The CDR3 spans 17 residues. The CDR3 region is CASSEALGTGVSYEQYF. CDR3 DNA sequence: TGTGCCAGCAGTGAAGCGCTTGGGACAGGGGTCTCCTACGAGCAGTACTTC.

The J gene is TRBJ1-1, the V gene TRBV10-2; no firm D call. Germline CDR1 is WSHSY and CDR2 is SAAADI. The CDR3 has 13 residues. V dropped 6 bases and J dropped 1 base, with 9 bases sitting between them. The CDR3 here is CASRTIRNTEAFF. CDR3 sequence (DNA): TGCGCCAGCAGGACAATAAGGAACACTGAAGCTTTCTTT.

The V gene is TRBV19, the J gene TRBJ1-1; D gene ambiguous. This CDR3 contains 12 residues. Germline V gene sequence: CDR1 LNHDA, CDR2 SQIVND (reference sequence). The V gene lost 5 bases and the J gene lost 6 bases, with 10 bases spanning the gap. CDR3 bases: TGTGCCAGTAGTGTCAGAGGATCTGAAGCTTTCTTT. It encodes CASSVRGSEAFF.

The J gene is TRBJ1-2, the V gene TRBV7-8; 7 nucleotides agree with TRBD1. V dropped 6 bases and J dropped 5; count of bases not matched to a gene: 6. Germline loops: CDR1 SGHVS, CDR2 FQNEAQ. The length of the CDR3 is 13 residues. CDR3 sequence reads: CASRRTGDYGYTF. The CDR3 DNA reads TGTGCCAGCAGACGGACAGGCGATTATGGCTACACCTTC.

The V call is TRBV3-1 (or the pseudogene TRBV3-2), the J call TRBJ2-5; 9 nucleotides line up with TRBD2. The CDR3 extends over 18 amino acids. CDR1 is LGHDT, CDR2 YNNKEL, per germline (reference sequence). V shed 0 bases and J 7 bases; nucleotides not matched to a gene: 15. The CDR3 is CASSQDQRGALKCGTQYF. Written as DNA, the CDR3 is TGTGCCAGCAGCCAAGACCAGCGGGGGGCCCTAAAGTGTGGGACCCAGTACTTC.

As DNA, the CDR3 is TGTGCCTGGAGTAGGGTAGCGGGGGATGAGCAGTTCTTC. It is translated as CAWSRVAGDEQFF. The rearrangement joins TRBV30 to TRBJ2-1; 9 bases map to TRBD2. The germline CDR1 and CDR2 sequences are GTSNPN and SVGIG (reference sequence). The CDR3 runs 13 residues. Trimming at V came to 2 bases and at J to 8 bases, leaving 4 bases not matched to a gene.

Notes on this clone: At one boundary the junction diverges from the germline segment, which might be a read error. The gene calls are TRBV11-2 and TRBJ2-5, with D possibly TRBD2 on 8 matching bases. Germline V gene lookup returns CDR1 SGHAT and CDR2 FQNNGV. The length of the CDR3 is 14 residues. The CDR3 spells CASRLGGGRETQYF. CDR3 DNA: TGTGCCAGCAGATTAGGGGGCGGGAGGGAGACCCAGTACTTC.

The chain recombines TRBV5-6 with TRBJ1-2, with 7 bases lining up with TRBD1. V was clipped by 2 bases and J by 7 bases; unmatched bases: 8. CDR1 SGHDT and CDR2 YYEEEE come from the germline V gene. The CDR3 spans 14 residues. CDR3 DNA sequence: TGTGCCAGCAGCTTAGGGGGCGCGGATGTTGGCTACACCTTC. This encodes CASSLGGADVGYTF.

The chain links TRBV11-2 to TRBJ2-7; D might be TRBD1 (6 bases). Germline V gene lookup returns CDR1 SGHAT and CDR2 FQNNGV. The CDR3 length is 15 residues. V dropped 5 bases and J dropped 0 bases, with 14 bases sitting between them. CDR3 loop: CASSPLDSASYEQYF. CDR3 nucleotide sequence: TGTGCCAGCAGCCCTCTGGACAGTGCCTCCTACGAGCAGTACTTC.